The rows below give T cell receptor beta chains drawn from one sample of a study of OX40 agonist ivuxolimab in advanced cancers. Profiled with immunoSEQ multiplex PCR; TCRdb holds only in-frame clones, not every one. The sample shows about 32,000 clones, about four fifths of them seen only once. The source material was CD4+ or CD8+ T cells sorted from blood, sampled in a trial of the OX40 agonist ivuxolimab. These receptors came from an adult with an advanced solid tumor such as melanoma, head and neck, liver or kidney cancer. Both conserved end residues are part of each CDR3. Fields, in order: J gene, V gene, D gene, clone size, CDR3 DNA, CDR3 protein. The D gene is left open where the match is weak. Clone size appears in some rows only: once, few, many, or a class for an expanded clone.

j_call: TRBJ2-3
v_call: TRBV30
d_call: NA
clone_size: NA
cdr3_nt: TGTGCCTGGAGTGAAAGGTTCAGCACAGATACGCAGTATTTT
cdr3_aa: CAWSERFSTDTQYF

j_call: TRBJ2-3
v_call: TRBV30
d_call: NA
clone_size: once
cdr3_nt: TGTGCCTGGAGTGTACATCGTGATACGCAGTATTTT
cdr3_aa: CAWSVHRDTQYF

j_call: TRBJ2-5
v_call: TRBV30
d_call: NA
clone_size: NA
cdr3_nt: TGTGCCTGGGAGGGAATTACCCAAGAGACCCAGTACTTC
cdr3_aa: CAWEGITQETQYF

j_call: TRBJ1-5
v_call: TRBV2
d_call: TRBD1
clone_size: once
cdr3_nt: TGTGCCAGCAGGAGGGACAGGGGTATTTTGCAGCCCCAGCATTTT
cdr3_aa: CASRRDRGILQPQHF

j_call: TRBJ1-2
v_call: TRBV5-1
d_call: NA
clone_size: NA
cdr3_nt: TGCGCCAGCAGCTTGGAAGGGCTGGGGTATGGCTACACCTTC
cdr3_aa: CASSLEGLGYGYTF

j_call: TRBJ1-5
v_call: TRBV6-6
d_call: NA
clone_size: NA
cdr3_nt: TGTGCCAGCAGTAGTCAGGGGACGTCGAATCAGCCCCAGCATTTT
cdr3_aa: CASSSQGTSNQPQHF

j_call: TRBJ1-6
v_call: TRBV7-9
d_call: TRBD1
clone_size: NA
cdr3_nt: TGTGCCAGCAGCCTAGGACCACGAGGGGGCTATTCACCCCTCCACTTT
cdr3_aa: CASSLGPRGGYSPLHF

j_call: TRBJ2-2
v_call: TRBV7-2
d_call: NA
clone_size: few
cdr3_nt: TGTGCCAGCAGCGACCGACAGGGAAAGCGGGGAGTGCTGTTTTTT
cdr3_aa: CASSDRQGKRGVLFF

j_call: TRBJ1-2
v_call: TRBV7-9
d_call: NA
clone_size: NA
cdr3_nt: TGTGCCAGCAGCTCTCCCGGACGTGGAGGTGGCTACACCTTC
cdr3_aa: CASSSPGRGGGYTF

j_call: TRBJ1-3
v_call: TRBV9
d_call: NA
clone_size: NA
cdr3_nt: TGTGCCAGCAGCCCCAGCCAAAGGAACACCATATATTTT
cdr3_aa: CASSPSQRNTIYF

j_call: TRBJ2-5
v_call: TRBV18
d_call: NA
clone_size: NA
cdr3_nt: TGTGCCAGCTCACCATTAGCAGAGACCCAGTACTTC
cdr3_aa: CASSPLAETQYF

j_call: TRBJ2-6
v_call: TRBV7-2
d_call: NA
clone_size: NA
cdr3_nt: TGTGCCAGCAGCTCCCCCGGGTCTGGGGCCAACGTCCTGACTTTC
cdr3_aa: CASSSPGSGANVLTF

j_call: TRBJ2-5
v_call: TRBV28
d_call: NA
clone_size: NA
cdr3_nt: TGTGCCAGCAGTTTGGGATGGTGGAGGGAGACCCAGTACTTC
cdr3_aa: CASSLGWWRETQYF

j_call: TRBJ2-7
v_call: TRBV11-2
d_call: TRBD1
clone_size: NA
cdr3_nt: TGTGCCAGCAGTCATCCGGGACAGGGGGCTTACGAGCAGTACTTC
cdr3_aa: CASSHPGQGAYEQYF

j_call: TRBJ2-7
v_call: TRBV6-5
d_call: TRBD1
clone_size: NA
cdr3_nt: TGTGCCAGCCGCCCAGGGGCAGGGGGCCACGAGCAGTACTTC
cdr3_aa: CASRPGAGGHEQYF

j_call: TRBJ2-5
v_call: TRBV10-3
d_call: NA
clone_size: NA
cdr3_nt: TGTGCCATCAGTGAGTCGGGATACCAAGAGACCCAGTACTTC
cdr3_aa: CAISESGYQETQYF

j_call: TRBJ1-1
v_call: TRBV2
d_call: TRBD1
clone_size: NA
cdr3_nt: TGTGCCAGTGGGACAGAGAGGAGCACTGAAGCTTTCTTT
cdr3_aa: CASGTERSTEAFF

j_call: TRBJ1-6
v_call: TRBV21-1
d_call: NA
clone_size: NA
cdr3_nt: TGTGCCAGCAGCAAAGTTATGGCCTATAATTCACCCCTCCACTTT
cdr3_aa: CASSKVMAYNSPLHF

j_call: TRBJ1-6
v_call: TRBV7-9
d_call: NA
clone_size: NA
cdr3_nt: TGTGCCAGCAGCTCGGCAGAACGAAATTCACCCCTCCACTTT
cdr3_aa: CASSSAERNSPLHF

j_call: TRBJ2-7
v_call: TRBV10-1
d_call: TRBD1
clone_size: once
cdr3_nt: TGCGCCAGCAGTGAATACAGGGGGAGCGAGCAGTACTTC
cdr3_aa: CASSEYRGSEQYF

j_call: TRBJ2-1
v_call: TRBV2
d_call: NA
clone_size: NA
cdr3_nt: TGTGCCAGCAGTGAAGTGGGGGGGCGCTACAATGAGCAGTTCTTC
cdr3_aa: CASSEVGGRYNEQFF

j_call: TRBJ1-3
v_call: TRBV11-2
d_call: TRBD1
clone_size: NA
cdr3_nt: TGTGCCAGCAGCTTCGCCCTCGACAGGGATGGAAACACCATATATTTT
cdr3_aa: CASSFALDRDGNTIYF

j_call: TRBJ2-1
v_call: TRBV5-5
d_call: TRBD2
clone_size: NA
cdr3_nt: TGTGCCAGCAGCCCTTTAGCGGGGGGGAACAATGAGCAGTTCTTC
cdr3_aa: CASSPLAGGNNEQFF

j_call: TRBJ2-3
v_call: TRBV9
d_call: NA
clone_size: NA
cdr3_nt: TGTGCCAGCAGCGTAGGAGTAGTGGCGAGGGATACGCAGTATTTT
cdr3_aa: CASSVGVVARDTQYF

j_call: TRBJ2-7
v_call: TRBV27
d_call: NA
clone_size: NA
cdr3_nt: TGTGCCAGCGCCAACAGGGACTCCTACGAGCAGTACTTC
cdr3_aa: CASANRDSYEQYF

j_call: TRBJ2-3
v_call: TRBV7-8
d_call: NA
clone_size: once
cdr3_nt: TGTGCCAGCAGCCCCGGAACGACGGATACGCAGTATTTT
cdr3_aa: CASSPGTTDTQYF

j_call: TRBJ2-2
v_call: TRBV2
d_call: NA
clone_size: NA
cdr3_nt: TGTGCCAGCAGTGATAAGGGTATCACCGGGGAGCTGTTTTTT
cdr3_aa: CASSDKGITGELFF

j_call: TRBJ2-7
v_call: TRBV5-5
d_call: NA
clone_size: NA
cdr3_nt: TGTGCCAGCAGCTTGGTTGTCGGGGCCGCCTACGAGCAGTACTTC
cdr3_aa: CASSLVVGAAYEQYF

j_call: TRBJ2-7
v_call: TRBV6-6
d_call: TRBD1
clone_size: NA
cdr3_nt: TGTGCCAGCAGTCAGACAGGGGACGAGCAGTACTTC
cdr3_aa: CASSQTGDEQYF

j_call: TRBJ2-5
v_call: TRBV18
d_call: TRBD1
clone_size: NA
cdr3_nt: TGTGCCAGCTCACCACCGGGCAGGGGGCCGGAGACCCAGTACTTC
cdr3_aa: CASSPPGRGPETQYF

j_call: TRBJ2-1
v_call: TRBV5-1
d_call: TRBD2
clone_size: NA
cdr3_nt: TGCGCCAGCAGCTTGTTACTAGCGGGAGGGTACAATGAGCAGTTCTTC
cdr3_aa: CASSLLLAGGYNEQFF

j_call: TRBJ2-1
v_call: TRBV2
d_call: NA
clone_size: NA
cdr3_nt: TGTGCCAGCAGCAAGGACCTTGCCGGCGATGAGCAGTTCTTC
cdr3_aa: CASSKDLAGDEQFF

j_call: TRBJ1-4
v_call: TRBV27
d_call: NA
clone_size: NA
cdr3_nt: TGTGCCAGCAGTTTACGGTGGGGGGAAACTAATGAAAAACTGTTTTTT
cdr3_aa: CASSLRWGETNEKLFF

j_call: TRBJ2-3
v_call: TRBV5-1
d_call: NA
clone_size: NA
cdr3_nt: TGCGCCAGCAGCAGGGGGAGTTCAGATACGCAGTATTTT
cdr3_aa: CASSRGSSDTQYF

j_call: TRBJ1-3
v_call: TRBV2
d_call: TRBD1
clone_size: once
cdr3_nt: TGTGCCAGCAGTGTCCTCACAGGGGGAGGAAACACCATATATTTT
cdr3_aa: CASSVLTGGGNTIYF

j_call: TRBJ1-2
v_call: TRBV2
d_call: TRBD1
clone_size: NA
cdr3_nt: TGTGCCAGCAGTGGGACAGGCAACTATGGCTACACCTTC
cdr3_aa: CASSGTGNYGYTF

j_call: TRBJ2-1
v_call: TRBV7-2
d_call: NA
clone_size: once
cdr3_nt: TGTGCCAGCGGTGGAGTTCGGAATGAGCAGTTCTTC
cdr3_aa: CASGGVRNEQFF

j_call: TRBJ2-7
v_call: TRBV2
d_call: TRBD2
clone_size: NA
cdr3_nt: TGTGCCAGCGAAAGCGGGGGGAGCTCCTACGAGCAGTACTTC
cdr3_aa: CASESGGSSYEQYF

j_call: TRBJ1-1
v_call: TRBV2
d_call: NA
clone_size: NA
cdr3_nt: TGTGCCAGCAGTGAAGAGGGGGACACTGAAGCTTTCTTT
cdr3_aa: CASSEEGDTEAFF

j_call: TRBJ2-5
v_call: TRBV15
d_call: NA
clone_size: NA
cdr3_nt: TGTGCCACCAGCAGCCGGGACATAGCGCAAGAGACCCAGTACTTC
cdr3_aa: CATSSRDIAQETQYF

j_call: TRBJ2-2
v_call: TRBV5-4
d_call: NA
clone_size: NA
cdr3_nt: TGTGCCAGCAGCTCAACTAGAACTTATACCGGGGAGCTGTTTTTT
cdr3_aa: CASSSTRTYTGELFF

j_call: TRBJ2-6
v_call: TRBV7-3
d_call: NA
clone_size: NA
cdr3_nt: TGTGCCAGCAGCCCACAGGGTCGGACTGGGGCCAACGTCCTGACTTTC
cdr3_aa: CASSPQGRTGANVLTF

j_call: TRBJ1-1
v_call: TRBV5-1
d_call: NA
clone_size: few
cdr3_nt: TGCGCCAGCAGCTTCGGGGAATGGACTGAAGCTTTCTTT
cdr3_aa: CASSFGEWTEAFF

j_call: TRBJ2-5
v_call: TRBV9
d_call: NA
clone_size: NA
cdr3_nt: TGTGCCAGCAGCGTGGGGAACCCTCAAGAGACCCAGTACTTC
cdr3_aa: CASSVGNPQETQYF

j_call: TRBJ1-2
v_call: TRBV7-9
d_call: NA
clone_size: NA
cdr3_nt: TGTGCCAGCGCTGCGTGGGGTGGCTACACCTTC
cdr3_aa: CASAAWGGYTF

j_call: TRBJ2-7
v_call: TRBV6-5
d_call: NA
clone_size: once
cdr3_nt: TGTGCCAGCAGCGGGGGACCGCAGTCCTCCGAGCAGTACTTC
cdr3_aa: CASSGGPQSSEQYF

j_call: TRBJ1-1
v_call: TRBV13
d_call: NA
clone_size: NA
cdr3_nt: TGTGCCAGCAGCCGGGCCGGGGGAAACACTGAAGCTTTCTTT
cdr3_aa: CASSRAGGNTEAFF

j_call: TRBJ2-2
v_call: TRBV7-6
d_call: NA
clone_size: NA
cdr3_nt: TGTGCCAGCAGCCCTAGGACAGAGGGCGGGGAGCTGTTTTTT
cdr3_aa: CASSPRTEGGELFF

j_call: TRBJ2-4
v_call: TRBV28
d_call: NA
clone_size: few
cdr3_nt: TGTGCCAGCAGTTTAGGGGACTTCAAAAACATTCAGTACTTC
cdr3_aa: CASSLGDFKNIQYF

j_call: TRBJ1-6
v_call: TRBV6-5
d_call: NA
clone_size: NA
cdr3_nt: TGTGCCAGCAGTATGGGAAGGGTTAATTCACCCCTCCACTTT
cdr3_aa: CASSMGRVNSPLHF

j_call: TRBJ2-7
v_call: TRBV27
d_call: TRBD2
clone_size: NA
cdr3_nt: TGTGCCAGCAGTTTAACGACTAGCGGGTACGAGCAGTACTTC
cdr3_aa: CASSLTTSGYEQYF

j_call: TRBJ1-2
v_call: TRBV7-8
d_call: TRBD1
clone_size: NA
cdr3_nt: TGTGCCAGCAGCCGACAGGGGGGTAACTATGGCTACACCTTC
cdr3_aa: CASSRQGGNYGYTF

j_call: TRBJ1-5
v_call: TRBV4-1
d_call: NA
clone_size: NA
cdr3_nt: TGCGCCAGCAGCCAAGCCCGACAGGCGGATCAGCCCCAGCATTTT
cdr3_aa: CASSQARQADQPQHF

j_call: TRBJ2-7
v_call: TRBV28
d_call: NA
clone_size: NA
cdr3_nt: TGTGCCAGCGGGGGGTATGGACATTCCTACGAGCAGTACTTC
cdr3_aa: CASGGYGHSYEQYF

j_call: TRBJ1-5
v_call: TRBV7-8
d_call: NA
clone_size: NA
cdr3_nt: TGTGCCAGCAGCTCCGACAACCCTCGAGCCCCCCAGCATTTT
cdr3_aa: CASSSDNPRAPQHF

j_call: TRBJ2-1
v_call: TRBV5-8
d_call: NA
clone_size: NA
cdr3_nt: TGTGCCAGCAGCCTCGAGGTGACAGCGGAGGCATTTGGTGAGCAGTTCTTC
cdr3_aa: CASSLEVTAEAFGEQFF

j_call: TRBJ2-6
v_call: TRBV9
d_call: NA
clone_size: NA
cdr3_nt: TGTGCCAGCAGGGCCTCTGGGGCCAACGTCCTGACTTTC
cdr3_aa: CASRASGANVLTF

j_call: TRBJ2-7
v_call: TRBV28
d_call: NA
clone_size: NA
cdr3_nt: TGTGCCAGCAGTTCCCCCGGAGGGTGGTACGAGCAGTACTTC
cdr3_aa: CASSSPGGWYEQYF